Following are 25 T cell receptor beta chains from one sample sequenced in a study of response to subunit inactivated influenza vaccine. TCRdb itself ran the RT-PCR reads through MiXCR, one entry per CDR3 protein. The sample consists of 590,000 or so distinct CDR3 sequences, 14% of them appearing once. Source: PBMCs from blood, taken 14 to 15 days before vaccination. Every receptor here comes from a man over 45 who received an inactivated influenza vaccine.

This clonotype was counted only a few times. The CDR3 is CASSLGDRVDEQFF. CDR3 coding DNA: TGCGCCAGCAGCTTGGGTGACAGGGTGGATGAGCAGTTCTTC. J is TRBJ2-1 and V is TRBV5-1; 7 nucleotides line up with TRBD1. CDR3 length: 14 residues. The junction had 5 bases not matched to a gene; V was cut back by 0 bases and J by 8 bases. Germline loops: CDR1 SGHRS, CDR2 YFSETQ.

This clonotype was counted between two and nine times. The rearrangement links TRBV12-3 or TRBV12-4 to TRBJ2-3; TRBD1 is a possible D gene (6 bases). The CDR3 length is 13 residues. Deletions cut 5 bases from V and 3 bases from J, with 9 bases between. CDR3 amino acids: CASSTGLTDTQYF. The CDR3 nucleotides read TGTGCCAGCAGTACAGGGTTGACAGATACGCAGTATTTT.

This clonotype was recorded a few times. The chain uses TRBV27 and TRBJ2-7, with a possible D match to TRBD2 (6 bases). The CDR3 has 14 residues. Germline values: CDR1 MNHEY, CDR2 SMNVEV (reference sequence). V dropped 7 bases and J dropped 0 bases, with 13 bases sitting between them. The CDR3 here is CASKGAGSSYEQYF. The CDR3 nucleotides are TGTGCCAGCAAGGGAGCGGGTAGCTCCTACGAGCAGTACTTC.

This clonotype came up a few times. This rearrangement joins TRBV29-1 to TRBJ2-7; the D call may be TRBD1 or TRBD2 (5 bases each). V shed 5 bases and J shed 2 bases, with 16 bases lying between them. This CDR3 comprises 14 residues. Germline V gene sequence: CDR1 SQVTM, CDR2 ANQGSEA. CDR3: CSVQGKGPTYEQYF. In DNA, the CDR3 is TGCAGCGTTCAAGGGAAGGGACCCACCTACGAGCAGTACTTC.

This clonotype was detected many times. This sequence joins TRBV25-1 and TRBJ1-3; D perhaps matches TRBD1 (5 bases). The CDR3 contains 18 residues. Germline V gene sequence: CDR1 MGHDK, CDR2 SYGVNS. V shed 3 bases and J shed 0 bases, with 18 bases lying between them. In nucleotides, the CDR3 is TGTGCCAGCAGTGAGCTCTACCCCGGGGGAAGCTCTGGAAACACCATATATTTT. Translation: CASSELYPGGSSGNTIYF.

V usage is TRBV7-6 and J usage is TRBJ1-4; no reliable D call. V lost 2 bases and J 5 bases, leaving 12 bases between the germline ends. There are 15 residues in the CDR3. The germline gives CDR1 SGHVS, CDR2 FNYEAQ. The CDR3 DNA reads as TGTGCCAGCAGCTTAATTGACCGGCCGAATGAAAAACTGTTTTTT. It translates to CASSLIDRPNEKLFF.

This clonotype has at least ten counts. The chain has TRBV29-1 and TRBJ1-5; 7 nucleotides agree with TRBD1. Germline CDR1 is SQVTM and CDR2 is ANQGSEA. The V and J ends lost 6 bases and 5 bases, in that order; junction bases with no gene match: 7. The CDR3 contains 13 residues. CDR3 DNA sequence: TGCAGCGTAGCGGACAGGTATGATCAGCCCCAGCATTTT. This encodes CSVADRYDQPQHF.

This clonotype was counted a few times. The rearrangement uses TRBV11-2 and TRBJ1-2; perhaps TRBD1 as D (5 bases). The CDR3 consists of 15 residues. Between the trimmed V and J ends, which lost 1 base and 4 bases, there was a span of 13 bases. CDR1 and CDR2 (germline): SGHAT, FQNNGV. CDR3 DNA: TGTGCCAGCAGCTTAGCGTCGCGGGACCGCTATGGCTACACCTTC. Residues: CASSLASRDRYGYTF.

V and J are TRBV7-8 and TRBJ2-4; D not certain. This CDR3 is 11 amino acids long. Trimming left V 9 bases short and J 9 bases short, with 12 bases between. CDR1 and CDR2 from the germline V gene are SGHVS and FQNEAQ. The CDR3 DNA is TGTGCCAGTGTCAGAGAAGGCATTCAGTACTTC. Translation: CASVREGIQYF.

This clonotype was counted many times. V is TRBV20-1 and J is TRBJ1-6, with D maybe TRBD1 (5 bases). The CDR3 has 13 residues. The V end was cut by 6 bases, the J end by 9 bases, with 15 bases between. CDR1 DFQATT and CDR2 SNEGSKA come from the germline V gene (reference sequence). CDR3 loop: CSAPAGSSSPLHF. Written as DNA, the CDR3 is TGCAGTGCCCCAGCAGGGAGTAGTTCACCCCTCCACTTT.

This rearrangement joins TRBV7-2 to TRBJ2-3; TRBD2 aligns across 7 bases. The germline gives CDR1 SGHTA, CDR2 FQGNSA. Trimming cost V 5 bases and J 9 bases; bases outside gene matches: 14. The CDR3 consists of 15 residues. The CDR3 DNA follows: TGTGCCAGCAGCCTTTCGGGCGGGGGAAGGCGGACGCAGTATTTT. Protein: CASSLSGGGRRTQYF.

This sequence joins TRBV4-1 and TRBJ2-5; no reliable D call. Germline V CDR1 and CDR2: MGHRA, YSYEKL. The length of the CDR3 is 16 residues. Deletions cut 0 bases from V and 0 bases from J, with 11 bases between. The CDR3 loop reads CASSQDRVVYQETQYF. For the CDR3, the DNA is TGCGCCAGCAGCCAAGATCGGGTGGTCTACCAAGAGACCCAGTACTTC.

This chain uses TRBV6-2 or TRBV6-3 with TRBJ1-1; D is perhaps TRBD1 (6 bases). The CDR3 sequence is 16 residues long. Trimming stripped 0 bases from V and 3 bases from J, with 14 bases between. The germline gives CDR1 MNHEY, CDR2 SVGEGT. DNA for the CDR3: TGTGCCAGCAGTTACTCTGGACAGAGGCTCTACACTGAAGCTTTCTTT. Amino acids: CASSYSGQRLYTEAFF.

V and J are TRBV24-1 and TRBJ1-5; D gene ambiguous. Trimming left V 0 bases short and J 11 bases short, with 4 bases between. The CDR3 spans 11 residues. Per germline, CDR1 KGHDR and CDR2 SFDVKD. CDR3 nucleotide sequence: TGTGCCACCAGTGATTTGACGGCCCAGCATTTT. Translation: CATSDLTAQHF.

V is TRBV20-1 and J is TRBJ2-5; D uncertain. Trimming shortened V by 2 bases and J by 0 bases, and 10 bases separated the two germline ends. Germline-derived CDR1 and CDR2 are DFQATT and SNEGSKA (reference sequence). This CDR3 has 14 residues. CDR3 sequence (DNA): TGCAGTGCTAGATCAACTATAGACCAAGAGACCCAGTACTTC. Translation gives CSARSTIDQETQYF.

V gene TRBV5-1 combines with J gene TRBJ2-5; 12 bases line up with TRBD2. Germline CDR1 SGHRS, CDR2 YFSETQ. The CDR3 contains 16 residues. Trimming cost V 4 bases and J 4 bases; bases outside gene matches: 8. The CDR3 DNA sequence: TGCGCCAGCAGCGCTGGGACTAGCGGGCAGACAGAGACCCAGTACTTC. Its protein product is CASSAGTSGQTETQYF.

The chain carries TRBV13 and TRBJ1-2; the D is unclear. Germline V gene sequence: CDR1 PRHDT, CDR2 FYEKMQ (reference sequence). CDR3 size: 12 residues. The ends were cut back, 8 bases at V and 13 bases at J, with 20 bases in the middle. The CDR3 DNA reads TGTGCCAGCGGCCCCGGGCTCCTCTGCTGCACCTTC. This sequence encodes CASGPGLLCCTF. The complete variable domain, with remaining parts taken from reference TRBV13 and TRBJ1-2, reads AAGVIQSPRHLIKEKRETATLKCYPIPRHDTVYWYQQGPGQDPQFLISFYEKMQSDKGSIPDRFSAQQFSDYHSELNMSSLELGDSALYFCASGPGLLCCTFGSGTRLTVV.

The chain recombines TRBV10-3 with TRBJ2-7; D might be TRBD1 (5 bases). The CDR3 is 15 amino acids. Germline values: CDR1 ENHRY, CDR2 SYGVKD. With 0 bases removed from V and 6 bases from J, the gap between germline ends came to 15 bases. CDR3 bases: TGTGCCATCAGTGAGTCGCAGGGTCTGGGTTTCGAGCAGTACTTC. Its protein product is CAISESQGLGFEQYF.

At least ten counts were recorded for this clonotype. J is TRBJ2-5 and V is TRBV5-5; D is possibly TRBD2 (5 bases). Germline V CDR1 and CDR2: SGHKS, YYEKEE (reference sequence). V was pared by 2 bases and J by 3 bases, with 11 bases between. This CDR3 is built from 14 residues. CDR3 protein: CASSLGGPKETQYF. The CDR3 region has the DNA TGTGCCAGCAGCTTAGGAGGTCCGAAAGAGACCCAGTACTTC.

This clonotype was picked up a small number of times. The genes are TRBV3-1 and TRBJ2-7; 8 bases match TRBD2. Germline V gives CDR1 LGHDT, CDR2 YNNKEL (reference sequence). The CDR3 extends over 15 amino acids. V shed 1 base, J shed 3 bases, and the junction held 5 bases outside the gene matches. CDR3 coding DNA: TGTGCCAGCAGCCAAGTACCGGGGGGGTACTACGAGCAGTACTTC. Translated, it gives CASSQVPGGYYEQYF.

In regard to this clonotype: This clone may be a read error of a much larger clone one base away. V is TRBV4-2 and J is TRBJ2-1; 8 bases map to TRBD2. Germline assignment: CDR1 LGHNA and CDR2 YNFKEQ. The CDR3 has 16 amino acids. The CDR3 DNA reads TGTGCCAGCAGCCAAGGCGCGGGGGGAACCTACAGTGAGCAGTTCTTC. Its protein product is CASSQGAGGTYSEQFF.

This clonotype was found a few times. This chain joins TRBV20-1 and TRBJ2-3; the match to TRBD2 covers 8 bases. This CDR3 spans 14 amino acids. V was pared by 0 bases and J by 6 bases, with 5 bases of the junction left unmatched. CDR1 is DFQATT, CDR2 SNEGSKA, per germline (reference sequence). The CDR3 DNA sequence: TGCAGTGCTAGAGATCTCGCGGGAGGCGATACGCAGTATTTT. This gives the protein CSARDLAGGDTQYF.

V usage is TRBV2 and J usage is TRBJ2-7; 10 bases match TRBD2. The CDR3 is 16 residues long. CDR1 and CDR2 (germline): SNHLY, FYNNEI. V shed 1 base and J 3 bases; nucleotides not matched to a gene: 6. CDR3 nucleotides: TGTGCCAGCAGTGAAGGGCCTAGCGGGAGTATCTACGAGCAGTACTTC. Protein product: CASSEGPSGSIYEQYF.

This clonotype was found a few times. The chain carries TRBV20-1 and TRBJ2-5, with D perhaps TRBD1 (5 bases). CDR3 length: 12 residues. V shed 6 bases and J shed 5 bases, with 13 bases lying between them. Germline assignment: CDR1 DFQATT and CDR2 SNEGSKA (reference sequence). CDR3 amino acids: CSASRALETQYF. The CDR3 region has the DNA TGCAGTGCGAGCAGGGCATTGGAGACCCAGTACTTC.

This clonotype was counted between two and nine times. The V call is TRBV7-9, the J call TRBJ2-1; a possible D gene is TRBD2 (5 bases). There are 15 residues in the CDR3. From germline, CDR1 is SEHNR and CDR2 FQNEAQ (reference sequence). Trimming took 7 bases from V and 5 from J, leaving 18 bases between them. CDR3 DNA: TGTGCCAGCATCCTCACGCGGCGGGCTCACAATGAGCAGTTCTTC. It yields the protein CASILTRRAHNEQFF.